One sample yielded the 6 T cell receptor beta chains listed below, sequenced in a study of OX40 agonist ivuxolimab in advanced cancers. The method was immunoSEQ multiplex PCR; TCRdb's version includes in-frame clones alone and lacks a portion of them. The table shows 35,000 to 45,000 clones, with about 80% occurring only once. Source: CD4+ or CD8+ T cells sorted from blood, taken in a trial of the OX40 agonist ivuxolimab. The receptors derive from an adult with an advanced solid tumor such as melanoma, head and neck, liver or kidney cancer.

The chain joins TRBV11-3 to TRBJ2-2, with 7 positions matching TRBD2. The CDR3 is made up of 16 amino acids. The V segment lost 0 bases and the J segment 3 bases; nucleotides outside the gene matches: 4. The germline V gene has CDR1 SGHNT and CDR2 YENEEA. CDR3 in DNA: TGTGCCAGCAGCTTAGAAGCTAGCGGTTACACCGGGGAGCTGTTTTTT. It specifies CASSLEASGYTGELFF. The full variable domain, its missing parts supplied by reference TRBV11-3 and TRBJ2-2, is EAGVVQSPRYKIIEKKQPVAFWCNPISGHNTLYWYLQNLGQGPELLIRYENEEAVDDSQLPKDRFSAERLKGVDSTLKIQPAELGDSAVYLCASSLEASGYTGELFFGEGSRLTVL.

The chain uses TRBV5-6 and TRBJ1-1; D possibly corresponds to TRBD1 (6 bases). V gave up 1 base and J gave up 1 base, with 8 bases separating them. The CDR3 has 14 amino acids. Germline assignment: CDR1 SGHDT and CDR2 YYEEEE. The CDR3 region is CASSLPGENTEAFF. CDR3 in DNA: TGTGCCAGCAGCTTGCCAGGGGAGAACACTGAAGCTTTCTTT.

A single count supports this clone. The chain uses TRBV6-1 and TRBJ1-1; 8 nucleotides line up with TRBD1. V gave up 5 bases and J gave up 0 bases; unmatched junction bases: 2. The germline CDR1 and CDR2 sequences are MNHNS and SASEGT. This CDR3 is 14 amino acids long. CDR3 in DNA: TGTGCCAGCAGTAAGGGACAGGTGAACACTGAAGCTTTCTTT. It specifies CASSKGQVNTEAFF.

The chain uses TRBV30 and TRBJ2-7, with TRBD2 identical over 9 bases. The CDR3 loop spans 13 amino acids. From germline, CDR1 is GTSNPN and CDR2 SVGIG (reference sequence). V gave up 3 bases and J gave up 6 bases; unmatched junction bases: 6. The DNA for the CDR3 is TGTGCCTGGAGCCCAGGGACTAGCTTCGAGCAGTACTTC. This translates into CAWSPGTSFEQYF. Full variable domain (outside the CDR3, taken from reference TRBV30 and TRBJ2-7): SQTIHQWPATLVQPVGSPLSLECTVEGTSNPNLYWYRQAAGRGLQLLFYSVGIGQISSEVPQNLSASRPQDRQFILSSKKLLLSDSGFYLCAWSPGTSFEQYFGPGTRLTVT.

The chain is built from TRBV6-5 and TRBJ1-5; no clear D gene. The CDR3 extends over 14 amino acids. The germline V and J ends were trimmed by 0 bases and 7 bases, with 10 bases remaining between them. Per germline, CDR1 MNHEY and CDR2 SVGAGI. CDR3 sequence (DNA): TGTGCCAGCAGTTACTCGGGATTTGGGCAGCCCCAGCATTTT. Its protein is CASSYSGFGQPQHF.

J is TRBJ2-4 and V is TRBV6-5; possibly TRBD1 for D (9 bases). CDR1 and CDR2 (germline): MNHEY, SVGAGI. V shed 5 bases and J shed 8 bases, with 16 bases lying between them. The CDR3 has 14 amino acids. CDR3 DNA: TGTGCCAGCAGTCACAGGGGGCGGGAGGACATTCAGTACTTC. Protein product: CASSHRGREDIQYF.